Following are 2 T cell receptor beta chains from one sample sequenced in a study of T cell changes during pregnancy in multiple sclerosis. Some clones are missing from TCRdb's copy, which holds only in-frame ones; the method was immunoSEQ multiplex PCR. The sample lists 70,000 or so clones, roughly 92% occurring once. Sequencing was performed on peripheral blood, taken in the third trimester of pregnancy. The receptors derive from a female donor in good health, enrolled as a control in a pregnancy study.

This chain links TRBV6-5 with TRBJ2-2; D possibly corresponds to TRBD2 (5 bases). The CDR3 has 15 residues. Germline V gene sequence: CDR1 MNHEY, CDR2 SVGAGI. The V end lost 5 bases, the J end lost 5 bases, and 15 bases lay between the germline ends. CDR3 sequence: CASSPPLARTGELFF. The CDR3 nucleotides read TGTGCCAGCAGTCCCCCCCTAGCTCGGACCGGGGAGCTGTTTTTT.

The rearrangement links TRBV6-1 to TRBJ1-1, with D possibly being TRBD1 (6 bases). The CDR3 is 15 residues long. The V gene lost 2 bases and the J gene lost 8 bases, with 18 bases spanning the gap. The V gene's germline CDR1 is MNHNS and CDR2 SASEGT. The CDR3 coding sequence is TGTGCCAGCAGTGAACCACGACAGAGGGGGGGAGAAGCTTTCTTT. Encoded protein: CASSEPRQRGGEAFF.